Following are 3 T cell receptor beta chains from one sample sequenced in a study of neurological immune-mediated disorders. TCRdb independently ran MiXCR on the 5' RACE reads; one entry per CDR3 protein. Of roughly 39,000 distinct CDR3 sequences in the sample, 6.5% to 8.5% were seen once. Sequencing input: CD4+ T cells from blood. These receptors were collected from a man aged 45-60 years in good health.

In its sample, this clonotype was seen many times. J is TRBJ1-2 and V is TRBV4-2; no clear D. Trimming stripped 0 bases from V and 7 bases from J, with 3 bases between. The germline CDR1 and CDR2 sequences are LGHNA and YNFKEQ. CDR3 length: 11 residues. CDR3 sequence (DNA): TGTGCCAGCAGCCAAGAAACTGGCTACACCTTC. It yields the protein CASSQETGYTF.

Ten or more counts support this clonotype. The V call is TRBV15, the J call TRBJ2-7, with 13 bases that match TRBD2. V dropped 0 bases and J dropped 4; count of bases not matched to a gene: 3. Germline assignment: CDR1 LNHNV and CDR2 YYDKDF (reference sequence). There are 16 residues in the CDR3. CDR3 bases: TGTGCCACCAGCAGAGACGGACTAGCGGGAGCGTACGAGCAGTACTTC. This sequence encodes CATSRDGLAGAYEQYF.

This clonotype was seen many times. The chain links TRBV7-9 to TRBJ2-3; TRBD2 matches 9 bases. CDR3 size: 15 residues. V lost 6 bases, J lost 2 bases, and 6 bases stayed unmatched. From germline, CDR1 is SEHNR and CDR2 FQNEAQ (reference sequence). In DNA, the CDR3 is TGTGCCAGCAGTCCGCGGGGGGGCGACACAGATACGCAGTATTTT. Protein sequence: CASSPRGGDTDTQYF.